This is a list of T cell receptor beta chains from one sample in a study of sequential checkpoint blockade in melanoma. Repertoires were generated with immunoSEQ multiplex PCR, while TCRdb's copy carries only in-frame clones and drops some. The data show 20,000 or so clones, roughly 70% seen once. This specimen was CD8+ T cells sorted from blood (inferred from file names), taken from a patient given nivolumab and ipilimumab in sequence. The receptors stem from a human donor with melanoma. Each CDR3 is given without its conserved first and last residue. Each record gives: J gene, clone size, V gene, CDR3 protein. For some rows the clone size is stated as once, few or many, or as a class when expanded; others skip it.

>TRBJ2-7|once|TRBV27
ASSYPPQEQY
>TRBJ1-1|NA|TRBV19
ASTRTGMNTEAF
>TRBJ1-6|medium-sized|TRBV6-5
ASSYRRDRADSPLH
>TRBJ1-1|NA|TRBV5-6
ASSLDTGVNTEAF
>TRBJ2-1|NA|TRBV9
ASSVEGGAANDNEQF
>TRBJ1-5|NA|TRBV6-6
ASSSDTGGPNQPQH
>TRBJ2-7|NA|TRBV5-4
ASIPAQGSYEQY
>TRBJ1-5|NA|TRBV23-1
ASRQDRDRGGGNQPQH
>TRBJ2-3|NA|TRBV14
ASSPEWGGYTDTQY
>TRBJ1-2|few|TRBV23-1
AIPPHGGGYT
>TRBJ2-3|NA|TRBV2
ASTGLAGRTDTQY